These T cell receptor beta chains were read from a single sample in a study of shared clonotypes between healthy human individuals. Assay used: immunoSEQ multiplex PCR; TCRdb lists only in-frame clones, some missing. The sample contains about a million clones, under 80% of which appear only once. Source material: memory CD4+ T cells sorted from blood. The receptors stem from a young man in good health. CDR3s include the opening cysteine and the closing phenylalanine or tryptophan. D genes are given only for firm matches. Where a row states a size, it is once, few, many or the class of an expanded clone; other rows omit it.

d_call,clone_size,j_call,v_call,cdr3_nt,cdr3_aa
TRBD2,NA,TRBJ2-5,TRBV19,TGTGCCAGTCGGGACTACCACCAAGAGACCCAGTACTTC,CASRDYHQETQYF
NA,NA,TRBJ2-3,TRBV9,TGTGCCAGCAGCCCGAGCGGGGACACAACAGATACGCAGTATTTT,CASSPSGDTTDTQYF
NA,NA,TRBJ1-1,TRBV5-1,TGCGCCAGCAGCCGTGCAGGGGACCCAGGGACTGAAGCTTTCTTT,CASSRAGDPGTEAFF
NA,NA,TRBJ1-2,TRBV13,TGTGCCAGCAGCTTTAGCTCAATAAGGGTTATCAACTATGGCTACACCTTC,CASSFSSIRVINYGYTF
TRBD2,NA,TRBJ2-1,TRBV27,TGTGCCAGCAAAACTAGCGGGACTTACAATGAGCAGTTCTTC,CASKTSGTYNEQFF
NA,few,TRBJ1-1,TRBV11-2,TGTGCCAGCAGCAGAGATCCATGGAACACTGAAGCTTTCTTT,CASSRDPWNTEAFF
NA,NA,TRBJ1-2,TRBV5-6,TGTGCCAGCAGCTTGTACCTGGCAGATGGCTACACCTTC,CASSLYLADGYTF
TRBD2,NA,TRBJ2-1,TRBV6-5,TGTGCCACCACCAGGACTAGCGGGGGTGGTGAGCAGTTCTTC,CATTRTSGGGEQFF
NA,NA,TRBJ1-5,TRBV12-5,TGTGCTAGTGGCCGGGACCTCCAGGTCGGCAATCAGCCCCAGCATTTT,CASGRDLQVGNQPQHF
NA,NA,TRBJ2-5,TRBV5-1,TGCGCCAGCAGCCCGGGACCGTCCGGTTTAAAGTCCCAGTACTTC,CASSPGPSGLKSQYF
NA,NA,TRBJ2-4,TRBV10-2,TGCGCCAGCAGGCGGGACAGCAAAGAACACATTCAGTACTTC,CASRRDSKEHIQYF
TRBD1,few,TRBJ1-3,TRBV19,TGTGCCAGTACCCCGGACAGGACTCGTTCTGGAAACACCATATATTTT,CASTPDRTRSGNTIYF